The source of this TCR beta chain is a study of PD-1 blockade in classical Hodgkin lymphoma. Time point here: cycle 4 day 1 (C4D1), after more than five weeks of nivolumab. Following autologous stem cell transplantation, relapse occurred in every patient, and exposure to brentuximab vedotin varied. Profiled with immunoSEQ multiplex PCR; TCRdb holds only in-frame clones, not every one. Seen here are roughly 100,000 clones, roughly 78% observed once, and the top ten hold 8% to 9.5%. With V trimmed by 1 base and J by 0 bases, 1 base remained unmatched. The CDR3 contains 15 residues. Germline V gene sequence: CDR1 SGHNT, CDR2 YYREEE (reference sequence).

This receptor was identified in a human donor with classical Hodgkin lymphoma. Material: peripheral blood mononuclear cells (PBMCs), obtained before the fourth cycle of nivolumab. This chain connects TRBV5-4 to TRBJ2-7; 10 bases fit TRBD2. The CDR3 reads CASSLIAGGSYEQYF. The CDR3, as DNA: TGTGCCAGCAGCTTGATAGCGGGGGGCTCCTACGAGCAGTACTTC.